These 11 T cell receptor beta chains were all obtained from the same sample, sequenced in a study of T and B cells in COVID-19 patients. Blood genomic DNA input for TRB amplification was roughly 220-500 ng. BIOMED2 TRB-A/B primer pools were used in multiplex TRB PCR. Each CDR3 protein gets one entry after TCRdb re-called the multiplex PCR reads with MiXCR. The sample comprises 9,000 to 13,000 distinct CDR3 sequences, about 30% of which are singletons, and 13% to 15% rests with the top ten. Material for sequencing was blood. The receptors were gathered from a human donor with active COVID-19.

This clonotype appeared a few times. This sequence joins TRBV6-6 and TRBJ1-6; D not certain. The length of the CDR3 is 16 residues. The germline V gene has CDR1 MNHNY and CDR2 SVGAGI (reference sequence). V dropped 5 bases and J dropped 9 bases, with 20 bases sitting between them. CDR3 sequence (DNA): TGTGCCAGCAGTCCAAAAATGGCGGGGAGTACTTCACCCCTCCACTTT. Translation gives CASSPKMAGSTSPLHF.

The V call is TRBV12-3 or TRBV12-4, the J call TRBJ1-3; D call uncertain. The CDR3 loop spans 15 amino acids. Trimming pared 6 bases from V and 3 bases from J, leaving 15 bases between. In DNA, the CDR3 is TGTGCCAGCAGATCGAGAGGGCTAGGTGGAAACACCATATATTTT. As protein: CASRSRGLGGNTIYF.

This chain links TRBV14 with TRBJ2-5; D perhaps matches TRBD1 (5 bases). CDR1 and CDR2 (germline): SGHDN, FVKESK. The germline V and J ends were trimmed by 1 base and 4 bases, with 19 bases remaining between them. CDR3 size: 17 residues. This chain's CDR3 is CASSQGRLQGVGETQYF. The CDR3 DNA reads as TGTGCCAGCAGCCAAGGTCGACTCCAGGGCGTCGGAGAGACCCAGTACTTC.

This clonotype was recorded once. The chain joins TRBV13 to TRBJ2-5; D is perhaps TRBD2 (6 bases). This CDR3 region has 14 residues. With 4 bases removed from V and 5 bases from J, the gap between germline ends came to 14 bases. The V gene's germline CDR1 is PRHDT and CDR2 FYEKMQ (reference sequence). CDR3 amino acids: CASSSRGMAETQYF. As DNA, the CDR3 is TGTGCCAGCAGCTCCCGGGGGATGGCGGAGACCCAGTACTTC.

This clonotype qualifies as medium-sized. The chain links TRBV29-1 to TRBJ2-2; tentative D call: TRBD1 (6 bases). The CDR3 covers 13 residues. The V gene lost 5 bases and the J gene lost 6 bases, with 13 bases spanning the gap. Germline lookup yields CDR1 SQVTM and CDR2 ANQGSEA. CDR3 region: CSVSWGPPGELFF. The CDR3 DNA reads as TGCAGCGTTTCCTGGGGGCCCCCCGGGGAGCTGTTTTTT.

J is TRBJ2-1 and V is TRBV11-1, with 9 bases aligning to TRBD1. The CDR3 has 15 residues. Germline V gives CDR1 SGHAT, CDR2 FQDESV (reference sequence). V gave up 5 bases and J gave up 1 base; unmatched junction bases: 3. The CDR3 sequence: CASSRGQGSYNEQFF. For the CDR3, the DNA is TGTGCCAGCAGCCGGGGACAGGGATCCTACAATGAGCAGTTCTTC.

This chain links TRBV5-6 with TRBJ1-3; TRBD1 might be the D (5 bases). Trimming cost V 0 bases and J 1 base, with 8 bases left between them. The CDR3 extends over 15 amino acids. Germline V gene data show CDR1 as SGHDT and CDR2 as YYEEEE. Here the CDR3 reads CASSLAQGSGNTIYF. Written as DNA, the CDR3 is TGTGCCAGCAGCTTGGCGCAGGGATCTGGAAACACCATATATTTT.

Concerning this clonotype: A much more abundant neighbour one base away suggests this may be a read error. This chain links TRBV18 with TRBJ2-1; 12 bases align to TRBD2. The length of the CDR3 is 15 residues. The germline V gene encodes CDR1 KGHSH and CDR2 LQKENI. The V gene end was trimmed by 3 bases and the J gene end by 6 bases; junction bases not matched to a gene: 3. DNA of the CDR3: TGTGCCAGCTCACCTCTAGCGGGGGGGTTCAATGAGCAGTTCTTC. This sequence encodes CASSPLAGGFNEQFF.

By share, this clonotype counts as medium-sized. This chain connects TRBV11-1 to TRBJ2-5; D is ambiguous. The CDR3 consists of 15 residues. Trimming stripped 3 bases from V and 5 bases from J, with 16 bases between. Germline CDR1 and CDR2: SGHAT and FQDESV (reference sequence). Here the CDR3 reads CASSFAPGLGETQYF. In nucleotides, the CDR3 is TGTGCCAGCAGCTTTGCCCCGGGTCTGGGGGAGACCCAGTACTTC.

This rearrangement joins TRBV5-4 to TRBJ2-1, with 12 nucleotides matching TRBD2. Germline trimming cut 4 bases from V and 7 bases from J; bases unmatched to any gene: 6. This CDR3 spans 15 amino acids. CDR1 SGHNT and CDR2 YYREEE come from the germline V gene (reference sequence). Here the CDR3 DNA reads TGTGCCAGCAGCACTACTAGCGGGGGGTCGAATGAGCAGTTCTTC. This codes for CASSTTSGGSNEQFF.

In this sample, this clonotype turned up a few times. The genes are TRBV5-1 and TRBJ2-3; 7 positions match TRBD1. V gave up 3 bases and J gave up 1 base; unmatched junction bases: 8. The CDR3 has 16 amino acids. CDR1 SGHRS and CDR2 YFSETQ come from the germline V gene. The CDR3 DNA follows: TGCGCCAGCAGCTCCAAACCGCAGGGGGGCACAGATACGCAGTATTTT. It encodes CASSSKPQGGTDTQYF.